The present entry profiles one TCR beta chain with its context. Profiling relied on immunoSEQ multiplex PCR, and the TCRdb table lists in-frame clones only, not all of them. The sample contains 90,000 to 120,000 clones, 70% to 85% of which appear only once. The CDR3 is made up of 14 amino acids. V lost 2 bases and J lost 2; bases outside the gene matches: 2. Germline CDR1 and CDR2: SGHRS and YFSETQ. The sample comes from a study of blood T cell repertoires in COVID-19. Overall study context: COVID-19 samples from acute and convalescent phases originated in the United States, Italy and Spain. In each case, the material was cDNA or gDNA derived from T cells, B-cell-depleted T cells, or PBMCs.

The sequenced sample consisted of peripheral blood. This chain links TRBV5-1 with TRBJ2-7; 9 bases are a match to TRBD2. The source is a man between 65 and 79 years old with active or convalescent COVID-19. CDR3 loop: CASSFAGGPYEQYF. CDR3 sequence (DNA): TGCGCCAGCAGCTTTGCGGGAGGGCCCTACGAGCAGTACTTC.